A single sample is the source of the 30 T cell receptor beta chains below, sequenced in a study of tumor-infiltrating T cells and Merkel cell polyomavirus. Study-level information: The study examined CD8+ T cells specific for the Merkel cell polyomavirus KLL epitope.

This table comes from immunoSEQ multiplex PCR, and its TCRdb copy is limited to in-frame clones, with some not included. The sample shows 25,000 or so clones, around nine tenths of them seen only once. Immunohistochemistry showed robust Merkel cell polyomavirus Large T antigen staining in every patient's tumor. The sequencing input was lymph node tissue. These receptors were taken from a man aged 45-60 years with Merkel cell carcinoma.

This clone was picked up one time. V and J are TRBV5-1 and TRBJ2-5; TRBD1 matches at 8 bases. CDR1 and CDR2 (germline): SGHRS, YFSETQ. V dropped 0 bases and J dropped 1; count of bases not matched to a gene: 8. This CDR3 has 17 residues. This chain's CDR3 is CASSLDLRTGPQETQYF. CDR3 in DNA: TGCGCCAGCAGCTTGGATCTCAGGACAGGGCCCCAAGAGACCCAGTACTTC.

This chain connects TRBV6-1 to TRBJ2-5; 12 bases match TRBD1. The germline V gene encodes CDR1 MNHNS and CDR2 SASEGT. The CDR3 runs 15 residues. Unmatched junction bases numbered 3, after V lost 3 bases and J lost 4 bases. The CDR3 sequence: CASSEGQGARETQYF. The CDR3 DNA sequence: TGTGCCAGCAGTGAGGGACAGGGGGCCAGAGAGACCCAGTACTTC.

The DNA for the CDR3 is TGCAGCGTTATGGCAGGGAGGTCAGTGACCCAGTACTTC. It encodes CSVMAGRSVTQYF. The V and J genes are TRBV29-1 and TRBJ2-5; the D gene is possibly TRBD2 (6 bases). The CDR3 is made up of 13 amino acids. Trimming stripped 5 bases from V and 7 bases from J, with 17 bases between. Germline V gene lookup returns CDR1 SQVTM and CDR2 ANQGSEA.

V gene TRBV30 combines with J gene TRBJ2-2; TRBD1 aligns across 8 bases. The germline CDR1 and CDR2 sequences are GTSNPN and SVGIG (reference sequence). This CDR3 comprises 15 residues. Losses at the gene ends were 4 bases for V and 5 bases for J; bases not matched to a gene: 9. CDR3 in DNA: TGTGCCTGGAAGGTTCCGGACAGGGATACCGGGGAGCTGTTTTTT. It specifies CAWKVPDRDTGELFF.

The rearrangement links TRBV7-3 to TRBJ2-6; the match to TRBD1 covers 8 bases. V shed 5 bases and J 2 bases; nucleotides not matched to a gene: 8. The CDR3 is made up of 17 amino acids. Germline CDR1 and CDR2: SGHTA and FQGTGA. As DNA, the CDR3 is TGTGCCAGCAGCCCAGGAGACAGGGGCGCTGGGGCCAACGTCCTGACTTTC. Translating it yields CASSPGDRGAGANVLTF.

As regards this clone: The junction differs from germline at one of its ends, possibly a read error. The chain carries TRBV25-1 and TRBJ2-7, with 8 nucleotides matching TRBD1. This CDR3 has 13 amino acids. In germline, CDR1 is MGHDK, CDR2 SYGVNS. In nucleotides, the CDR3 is TGTGCCAGCAGTCAACGGGGGACAGGTCCCTTCCCTTTC. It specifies CASSQRGTGPFPF.

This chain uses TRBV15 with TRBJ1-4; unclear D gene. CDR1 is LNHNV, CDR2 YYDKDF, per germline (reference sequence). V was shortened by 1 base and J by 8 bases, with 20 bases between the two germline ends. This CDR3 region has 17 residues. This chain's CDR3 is CATSRVRGVDAGEKLFF. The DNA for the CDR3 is TGTGCCACCAGCAGAGTACGGGGTGTTGACGCGGGAGAAAAACTGTTTTTT.

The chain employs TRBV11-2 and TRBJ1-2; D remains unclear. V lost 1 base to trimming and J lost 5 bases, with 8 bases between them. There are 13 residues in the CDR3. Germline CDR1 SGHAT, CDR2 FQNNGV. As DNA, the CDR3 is TGTGCCAGCAGCTTAGGGCAGGAATATGGCTACACCTTC. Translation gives CASSLGQEYGYTF.

This chain's CDR3 is CASSVEVALTSTDTQYF. The CDR3 bases are TGTGCCAGCAGCGTAGAGGTAGCCCTAACTAGCACAGATACGCAGTATTTT. The V and J genes are TRBV9 and TRBJ2-3; D not resolved. Per germline, CDR1 SGDLS and CDR2 YYNGEE. CDR3 size: 17 residues. Trimming took 0 bases from V and 0 from J, leaving 14 bases between them.

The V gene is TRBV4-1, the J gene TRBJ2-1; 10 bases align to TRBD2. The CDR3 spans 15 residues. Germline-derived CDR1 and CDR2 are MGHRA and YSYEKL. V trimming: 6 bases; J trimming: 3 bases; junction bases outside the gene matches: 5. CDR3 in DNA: TGCGCCAGCAGTTTCGGGACTAGCGACTACAATGAGCAGTTCTTC. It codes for CASSFGTSDYNEQFF.

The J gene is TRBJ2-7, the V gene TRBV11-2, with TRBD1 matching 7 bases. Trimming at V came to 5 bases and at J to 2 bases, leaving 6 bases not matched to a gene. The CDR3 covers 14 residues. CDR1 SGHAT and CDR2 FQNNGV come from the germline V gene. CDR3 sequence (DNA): TGTGCCAGCAGCGGAATCGGGACAGCCTACGAGCAGTACTTC. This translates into CASSGIGTAYEQYF.

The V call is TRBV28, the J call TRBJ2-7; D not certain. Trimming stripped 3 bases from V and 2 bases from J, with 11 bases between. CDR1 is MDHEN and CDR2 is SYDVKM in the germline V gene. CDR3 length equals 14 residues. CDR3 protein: CASSFPGPPYEQYF. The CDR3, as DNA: TGTGCCAGCAGTTTCCCTGGGCCACCCTACGAGCAGTACTTC.

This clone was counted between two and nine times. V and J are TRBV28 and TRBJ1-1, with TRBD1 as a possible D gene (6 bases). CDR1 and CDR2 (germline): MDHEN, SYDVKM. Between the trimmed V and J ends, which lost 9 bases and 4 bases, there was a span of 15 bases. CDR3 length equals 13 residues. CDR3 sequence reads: CASATGFGTEAFF. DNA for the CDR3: TGTGCCAGTGCAACAGGGTTTGGCACTGAAGCTTTCTTT.

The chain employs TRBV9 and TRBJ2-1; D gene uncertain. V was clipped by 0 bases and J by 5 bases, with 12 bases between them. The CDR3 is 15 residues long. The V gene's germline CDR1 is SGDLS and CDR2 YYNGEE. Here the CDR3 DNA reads TGTGCCAGCAGCGTAGATACGGCTAGAGACAATGAGCAGTTCTTC. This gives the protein CASSVDTARDNEQFF.

The CDR3 DNA reads TGTGCCAGCAGTGGGACTAGCGGGAGCGTCGAGCAGTTCTTC. Its protein is CASSGTSGSVEQFF. This chain connects TRBV2 to TRBJ2-1; 13 bases align to TRBD2. This CDR3 region has 14 residues. The J segment lost 10 bases and the V segment lost 4 bases, leaving 4 bases of the junction unmatched. Germline V gives CDR1 SNHLY, CDR2 FYNNEI.

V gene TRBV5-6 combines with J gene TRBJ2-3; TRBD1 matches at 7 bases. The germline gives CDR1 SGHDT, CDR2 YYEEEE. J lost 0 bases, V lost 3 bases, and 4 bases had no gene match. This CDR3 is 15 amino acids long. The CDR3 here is CASSSGGQSTDTQYF. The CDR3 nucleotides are TGTGCCAGCAGCTCTGGGGGACAGAGCACAGATACGCAGTATTTT.

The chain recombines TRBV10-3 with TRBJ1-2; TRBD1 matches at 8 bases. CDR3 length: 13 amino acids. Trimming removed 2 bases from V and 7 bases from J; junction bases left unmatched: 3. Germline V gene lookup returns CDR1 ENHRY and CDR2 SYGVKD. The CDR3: CAISEDRGRGYTF. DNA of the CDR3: TGTGCCATCAGTGAGGACAGGGGTCGTGGCTACACCTTC.

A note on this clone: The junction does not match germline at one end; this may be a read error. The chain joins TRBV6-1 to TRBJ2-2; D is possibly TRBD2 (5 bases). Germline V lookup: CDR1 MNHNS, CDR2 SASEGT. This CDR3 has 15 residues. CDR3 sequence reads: CVSRPRRGSGGELFF. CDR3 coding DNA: TGTGTCAGCAGGCCACGCCGGGGATCAGGCGGGGAGCTGTTTTTT.

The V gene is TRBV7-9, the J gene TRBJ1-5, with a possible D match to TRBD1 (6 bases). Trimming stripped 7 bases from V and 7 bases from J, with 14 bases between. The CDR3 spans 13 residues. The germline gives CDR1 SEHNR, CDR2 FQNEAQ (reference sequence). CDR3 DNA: TGTGCCAGCACCGCGGACAGCTTACAGCCCCAGCATTTT. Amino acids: CASTADSLQPQHF.

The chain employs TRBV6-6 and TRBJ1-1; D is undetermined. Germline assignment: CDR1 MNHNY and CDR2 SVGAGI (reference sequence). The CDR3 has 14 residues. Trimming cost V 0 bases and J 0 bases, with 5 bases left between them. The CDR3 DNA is TGTGCCAGCAGTTACTCGTTCATGAACACTGAAGCTTTCTTT. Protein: CASSYSFMNTEAFF.

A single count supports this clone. The CDR3 sequence: CASSVRLAGNTGELFF. In DNA, the CDR3 is TGTGCCAGCAGCGTGCGACTAGCGGGGAACACCGGGGAGCTGTTTTTT. The chain has TRBV7-3 and TRBJ2-2; 10 nucleotides agree with TRBD2. CDR1 and CDR2 (germline): SGHTA, FQGTGA. After removal of 5 bases from V and 1 base from J, the junction contained 4 bases not matched to a gene. CDR3 length: 16 amino acids.

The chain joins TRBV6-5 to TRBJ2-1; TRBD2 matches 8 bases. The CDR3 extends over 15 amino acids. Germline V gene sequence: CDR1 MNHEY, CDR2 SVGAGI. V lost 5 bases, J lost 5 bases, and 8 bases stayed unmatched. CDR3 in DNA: TGTGCCAGCAGTAGTTCGAGGACTAGCAACAATGAGCAGTTCTTC. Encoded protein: CASSSSRTSNNEQFF.

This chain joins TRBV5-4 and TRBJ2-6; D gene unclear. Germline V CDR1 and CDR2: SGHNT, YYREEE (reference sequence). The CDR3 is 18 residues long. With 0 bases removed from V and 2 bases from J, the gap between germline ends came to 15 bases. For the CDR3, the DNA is TGTGCCAGCAGCTTGGAGGTCATGAGGTTGGCTGGGGCCAACGTCCTGACTTTC. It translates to CASSLEVMRLAGANVLTF.

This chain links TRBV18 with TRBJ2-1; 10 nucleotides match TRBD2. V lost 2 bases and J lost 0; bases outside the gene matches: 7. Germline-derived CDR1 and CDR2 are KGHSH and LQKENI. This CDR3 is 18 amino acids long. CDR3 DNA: TGTGCCAGCTCACCAGCACGGATAGCGGGAGGCTCCTACAATGAGCAGTTCTTC. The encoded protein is CASSPARIAGGSYNEQFF.

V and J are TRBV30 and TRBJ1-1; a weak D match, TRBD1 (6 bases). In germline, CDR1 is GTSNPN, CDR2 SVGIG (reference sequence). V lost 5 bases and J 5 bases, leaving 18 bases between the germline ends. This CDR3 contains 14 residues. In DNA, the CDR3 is TGTGCCTGGGAGAGAACAGGGAGGGGAACTGAAGCTTTCTTT. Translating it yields CAWERTGRGTEAFF.

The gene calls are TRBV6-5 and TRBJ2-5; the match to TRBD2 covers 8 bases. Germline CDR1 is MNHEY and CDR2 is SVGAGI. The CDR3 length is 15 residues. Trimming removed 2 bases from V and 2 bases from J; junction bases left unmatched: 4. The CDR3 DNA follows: TGTGCCAGCAGTTACGAGCGGGGGACTCAAGAGACCCAGTACTTC. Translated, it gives CASSYERGTQETQYF.

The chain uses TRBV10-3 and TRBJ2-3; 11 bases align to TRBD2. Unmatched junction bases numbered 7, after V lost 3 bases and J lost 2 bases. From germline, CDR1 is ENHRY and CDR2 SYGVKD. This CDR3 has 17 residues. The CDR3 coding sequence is TGTGCCATCAGTGACCCGGGACTAGCGGACGACACAGATACGCAGTATTTT. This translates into CAISDPGLADDTDTQYF.

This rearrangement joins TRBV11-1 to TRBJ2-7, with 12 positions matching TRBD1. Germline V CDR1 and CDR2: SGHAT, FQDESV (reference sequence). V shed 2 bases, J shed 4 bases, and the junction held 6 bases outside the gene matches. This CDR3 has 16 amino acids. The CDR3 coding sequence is TGTGCCAGCAGCTTATTTGGGACAGGGGGCTGGTACGAGCAGTACTTC. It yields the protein CASSLFGTGGWYEQYF.

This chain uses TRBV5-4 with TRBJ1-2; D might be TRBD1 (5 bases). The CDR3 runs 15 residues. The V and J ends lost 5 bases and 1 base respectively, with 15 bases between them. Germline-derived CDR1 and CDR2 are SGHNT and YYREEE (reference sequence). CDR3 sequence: CASRPFRDFNYGYTF. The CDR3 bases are TGTGCCAGCAGACCGTTCAGGGACTTTAACTATGGCTACACCTTC.

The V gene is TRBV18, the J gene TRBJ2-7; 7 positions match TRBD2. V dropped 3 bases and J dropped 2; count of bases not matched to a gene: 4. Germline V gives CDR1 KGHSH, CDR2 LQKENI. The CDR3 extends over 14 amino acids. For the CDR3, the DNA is TGTGCCAGCTCACCGGTCGGGGGGACCTACGAGCAGTACTTC. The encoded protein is CASSPVGGTYEQYF.